This TCR beta chain comes out of a study of monozygotic twins with cystic fibrosis (dated by TCRdb to about 2021). Describing the broader study: Barcoded libraries were prepared from roughly 3 micrograms of fragmented DNA with around 15 PCR cycles. Twins were ranked among 1,000 or so cohort participants for weight-for-height and FEVPerc (FEV1 disease centile) at the day of blood sampling. Data for three of the twin pairs had previously been reported in another context. The cohort comprised ten female and six male twin pairs aged about 2.0 to 40 years, median approximately 8.8 years, mostly children and adolescents. To assess genetic influence on V and J gene usage, the study compared TCR beta repertoires within and across 16 monozygotic twin pairs with cystic fibrosis.

There are 16 amino acids in the CDR3, from cysteine to phenylalanine inclusive. The retained sequence is limited to the CDR3, 48 bases, with the frame set at the first base. CDR1 and CDR2 were assigned from the germline V gene (reference sequence) as LNHDA and SQIVND. V ends up 1 base short and J 5 bases short, with an unmatched junction base count of 7. For this clone: What this receptor recognizes is not known. No clone much larger than this one lies a single base away; base qualities are absent.

What the research found in general, with its limitations: The cohort was small, and the number of shared CDR3s showed no association with age, concordance or disease severity. Simpson clonality tended to be low (median approximately 0.0095), which suggests a naive-dominated repertoire, although clonality was higher in the most severely affected patients. In 13 of 16 pairs, V gene usage most closely resembled the co-twin's, and the same held for J usage in 8 of 16 pairs, a pattern suggesting genetic constraints. Significantly higher nucleotide-identical clonotype sharing was observed within monozygotic CF twin pairs than between unrelated CF individuals (P = 0.000026, Mann-Whitney).

Following the manufacturer's instructions, the researchers used the immunoSEQ immune profiling system to amplify TCR beta CDR3 regions via multiplex PCR. An Illumina NextSeq system was used for sequencing. As for how the authors treated the data: Sequence data were processed on the immunoSEQ Analyzer platform, and clonality was calculated as the square root of Simpson's index of productive rearrangements. Jensen-Shannon distance served as the measure of similarity in V and J usage, while OLGA was used to compute CDR3 generation probabilities. Shared CDR3 sequences were searched against the immuneACCESS database (August 2020) and VDJdb (December 2020). TCRdb re-hosts the immuneACCESS table, in-frame sequences only. Its copies lack some clones; in the studies checked, an unresolved V gene accounts for under half of them, and the cause for the rest is not known. V, J and clone size are those of that table, while D and trimming were read from the DNA. Recorded for this sample are 25,000 to 35,000 clones; approximately 86% of them occurred a single time. The ten top clones hold 0.88% of the sample.

The twin pairs came from the European Cystic Fibrosis Twin and Sibling Study Cohort, which recruited patients from over 150 CF clinics across 14 European countries. Zygosity and CFTR genotype were verified in-house, and zygosity was tested by multiplex PCR of nine short tandem repeat loci. Peripheral blood was sampled from each twin, with clinical parameters recorded on the day of blood sampling. Genomic DNA was isolated from peripheral blood cells with phenol/chloroform and kept in TE buffer at 4 degrees C. This sequence uses TRBV19 and TRBJ2-1, and 8 junctional nucleotides match TRBD2. The origin of this receptor is a girl between 2 and 10 years old with cystic fibrosis. Sample: blood. The nucleotide sequence reads as follows: TGTGCCAGTAGTATAGTCGGGAGGGCCGTCGACAATGAGCAGTTCTTC. This is translated as CASSIVGRAVDNEQFF.